This TCR beta chain was retrieved from a study of breast tumors, draining lymph nodes, adjacent tissues. Findings and caveats of the study: Tumor repertoires ranked between lymph nodes and nontumor tissue in diversity, with V and J gene preferences. Data fit most tumor T cells coming from lymph node, expanding in tumor. Luminal-like breast cancer showed significantly higher tumor–nontumor repertoire similarity than basal-like.

Axillary draining lymph nodes of breast cancer patients supplied the node samples. TCRdb re-analysed the multiplex PCR reads in MiXCR, keeping a single row per CDR3 protein. The sample holds 200,000 to 300,000 distinct CDR3 sequences, 30% to 35% seen once. With regard to this clonotype: The target antigen is unknown. Possible read error: a much larger clone is one base away.

V lost 6 bases, J lost 6 bases, and 13 bases lay in between. Germline V gene data show CDR1 as SGHDT and CDR2 as YYEEEE. The CDR3 covers 12 residues. Sequencing was carried out using axillary lymph node tissue. The rearrangement joins TRBV5-6 to TRBJ2-7; a weak D match, TRBD1 (6 bases). The sequence was obtained from a female donor with breast cancer. Some clones in this sample may be carry-over from other donors' samples. CDR3: CASTVGHSEQYF. The DNA of the CDR3 is TGTGCCAGCACCGTGGGACACTCCGAGCAGTACTTC.